This entry describes one TCR beta chain. For sequencing, patients were chosen who had shown expansion of CD8+CD57+ cells by flow cytometry. CDR1 SGHRS and CDR2 YFSETQ come from the germline V gene. V was pared by 4 bases and J by 8 bases, with 25 bases between. CDR3 length: 16 residues. According to the study, genomic DNA was the template for TCR beta VDJ and CDR3 profiling. In TCRdb, the reads were re-called with MiXCR into one record per CDR3 protein. Of 200,000 to 250,000 distinct CDR3 sequences detected, 40% to 60% appear once; the ten largest clones hold just under 20%. This sample is part of a study of CD8+CD57+ T cells in acquired aplastic anemia. Looking at the study overall: Quantities of DNA derived from sorted CD4+ and CD8+ cells averaged approximately 3 ug.

This sequence joins TRBV5-1 and TRBJ2-7, with D perhaps matching TRBD1 or TRBD2 (5 bases each). Material: sorted CD4+, CD8+, or CD8+CD57+ T cells (not recorded which) from PBMCs. The clonotype originates from a human donor with aplastic anemia. DNA for the CDR3: TGCGCCAGCAGCCAGTACGGGACGGCCTCTACGACGAAGCAGTACTTC. This codes for CASSQYGTASTTKQYF.